These T cell receptor beta chains were read from a single sample in a study of T cell responses to AZD1222 COVID-19 vaccine. Measured with immunoSEQ multiplex PCR; TCRdb has only the in-frame clones, and not every one. The sample has roughly 150,000 clones; around 90% are singletons. Specimen: peripheral blood, collected 28 days after the second AZD1222 dose. Receptor source: an adult who received the AZD1222 COVID-19 vaccine. Each CDR3 is given with its conserved first and last residue. Each record gives: CDR3 protein, CDR3 DNA, J gene, V gene, clone size, D gene. The D gene is left open where the match is weak. Where a row states a size, it is once, few, many or the class of an expanded clone; other rows omit it.

CDR3aa: CAIRRDPNQPQHF
CDR3nt: TGTGCCATCAGAAGGGATCCCAATCAGCCCCAGCATTTT
j_gene: TRBJ1-5
v_gene: TRBV2
abundance: few
d_gene: .

CDR3aa: CASSLGGPGELFF
CDR3nt: TGTGCCAGCAGCTTGGGGGGGCCGGGGGAGCTGTTTTTT
j_gene: TRBJ2-2
v_gene: TRBV5-6
abundance: .
d_gene: .

CDR3aa: CASSASGTGLGYGYTF
CDR3nt: TGTGCCAGTAGCGCTTCCGGGACAGGGCTCGGGTATGGCTACACCTTC
j_gene: TRBJ1-2
v_gene: TRBV19
abundance: .
d_gene: TRBD1

CDR3aa: CASSAGAQGVF
CDR3nt: TGTGCCAGTAGTGCAGGCGCGCAAGGGGTCTTC
j_gene: TRBJ2-1
v_gene: TRBV19
abundance: .
d_gene: .

CDR3aa: CAIRPGQDTDTQYF
CDR3nt: TGTGCCATCAGACCCGGACAGGACACAGATACGCAGTATTTT
j_gene: TRBJ2-3
v_gene: TRBV10-3
abundance: .
d_gene: TRBD1

CDR3aa: CAIRIRDGSYNEQFF
CDR3nt: TGTGCCATCAGGATCCGGGACGGCTCCTACAATGAGCAGTTCTTC
j_gene: TRBJ2-1
v_gene: TRBV10-3
abundance: .
d_gene: .

CDR3aa: CASRDTEAFF
CDR3nt: TGTGCCAGCAGGGACACTGAAGCTTTCTTT
j_gene: TRBJ1-1
v_gene: TRBV6-4
abundance: few
d_gene: .

CDR3aa: CASSQVGRGYSYNSPLHF
CDR3nt: TGTGCCAGCAGCCAAGTAGGTCGGGGGTATTCCTATAATTCACCCCTCCACTTT
j_gene: TRBJ1-6
v_gene: TRBV4-2
abundance: .
d_gene: .

CDR3aa: CSVEAPGLAGYEQYF
CDR3nt: TGCAGCGTTGAAGCGCCGGGACTAGCGGGGTACGAGCAGTACTTC
j_gene: TRBJ2-7
v_gene: TRBV29-1
abundance: .
d_gene: TRBD2

CDR3aa: CATSAGYNEQFF
CDR3nt: TGTGCCACCAGTGCAGGGTACAATGAGCAGTTCTTC
j_gene: TRBJ2-1
v_gene: TRBV24-1
abundance: .
d_gene: .

CDR3aa: CASGEGNNNSPLHF
CDR3nt: TGTGCGAGCGGGGAAGGGAACAATAATTCACCCCTCCACTTT
j_gene: TRBJ1-6
v_gene: TRBV9
abundance: .
d_gene: .

CDR3aa: CASSSYPFRDSSTDYEQYF
CDR3nt: TGTGCCAGCAGCTCCTACCCATTCCGGGACAGTTCTACGGACTACGAGCAGTACTTC
j_gene: TRBJ2-7
v_gene: TRBV11-2
abundance: .
d_gene: TRBD1

CDR3aa: CASSTGQKSLHF
CDR3nt: TGTGCCAGCAGTACAGGTCAGAAATCCCTCCACTTT
j_gene: TRBJ1-6
v_gene: TRBV28
abundance: once
d_gene: .

CDR3aa: CASSYSTATGTEAFF
CDR3nt: TGTGCCAGCAGTTACTCAACAGCCACGGGGACTGAAGCTTTCTTT
j_gene: TRBJ1-1
v_gene: TRBV6-2/TRBV6-3
abundance: .
d_gene: .

CDR3aa: CASSPRQGSLGAFF
CDR3nt: TGTGCCAGCTCACCTCGACAGGGGAGCCTTGGCGCTTTCTTT
j_gene: TRBJ1-1
v_gene: TRBV18
abundance: few
d_gene: TRBD1

CDR3aa: CASSLDGSPQHF
CDR3nt: TGTGCCAGCAGCTTAGATGGAAGCCCCCAGCATTTT
j_gene: TRBJ1-5
v_gene: TRBV7-8
abundance: .
d_gene: .

CDR3aa: CASSLEGMGYGYTF
CDR3nt: TGTGCCAGCAGCTTAGAAGGAATGGGCTATGGCTACACCTTC
j_gene: TRBJ1-2
v_gene: TRBV7-9
abundance: .
d_gene: .

CDR3aa: CASSLPGREGYGYTF
CDR3nt: TGTGCCAGCAGTTTACCCGGCAGGGAAGGCTATGGCTACACCTTC
j_gene: TRBJ1-2
v_gene: TRBV28
abundance: .
d_gene: .

CDR3aa: CSVDTVGGYEQYF
CDR3nt: TGCAGCGTTGACACAGTGGGAGGCTACGAGCAGTACTTC
j_gene: TRBJ2-7
v_gene: TRBV29-1
abundance: .
d_gene: .

CDR3aa: CASSLGQSPGRNYGYTF
CDR3nt: TGTGCCAGCAGCCTCGGACAGTCCCCAGGGAGGAACTATGGCTACACCTTC
j_gene: TRBJ1-2
v_gene: TRBV3-1/TRBV3-2
abundance: .
d_gene: .

CDR3aa: CASRVNGDGGNTIYF
CDR3nt: TGTGCCAGCAGGGTAAATGGGGATGGAGGAAACACCATATATTTT
j_gene: TRBJ1-3
v_gene: TRBV2
abundance: .
d_gene: .

CDR3aa: CASSFRAENRYNEQFF
CDR3nt: TGTGCCAGCAGCTTCCGGGCCGAGAACCGCTACAATGAGCAGTTCTTC
j_gene: TRBJ2-1
v_gene: TRBV11-2
abundance: .
d_gene: .

CDR3aa: CATSDPKLAGSTDTQYF
CDR3nt: TGTGCCACCAGTGACCCGAAACTAGCGGGCAGCACAGATACGCAGTATTTT
j_gene: TRBJ2-3
v_gene: TRBV24-1
abundance: once
d_gene: TRBD2

CDR3aa: CATSPRPGQGTEAFF
CDR3nt: TGTGCCACCAGCCCCCGACCGGGACAGGGGACTGAAGCTTTCTTT
j_gene: TRBJ1-1
v_gene: TRBV15
abundance: once
d_gene: TRBD1

CDR3aa: CASSQASGGREAFF
CDR3nt: TGTGCCAGCAGCCAAGCATCTGGCGGCCGAGAAGCTTTCTTT
j_gene: TRBJ1-1
v_gene: TRBV4-2
abundance: .
d_gene: .

CDR3aa: CASSRERLTEAFF
CDR3nt: TGTGCCAGCAGCCGGGAGAGACTCACTGAAGCTTTCTTT
j_gene: TRBJ1-1
v_gene: TRBV7-3
abundance: .
d_gene: .